The entry below describes one T cell receptor (beta chain). Per the original methods: Reference gene primer amplification in the assay estimated nucleated cell counts. Here immunoSEQ multiplex PCR was the method, and the copy in TCRdb shows in-frame clones only, minus some. V, J and clone size derive from that table, while D and trimming were established from the DNA sequence. The data contain fewer than 25,000 clones, approximately 87% of them singletons. The data were obtained in a study of blood T cell repertoires in COVID-19. V lost 7 bases, J lost 0 bases, and 13 bases lay in between. The CDR3 is made up of 14 amino acids. Looked up from germline, CDR1 is LNHDA and CDR2 is SQIVND (reference sequence).

Sequencing input: peripheral blood. The rearrangement links TRBV19 to TRBJ2-7; a possible D gene is TRBD1 (5 bases). This clonotype was obtained from a human donor with active COVID-19. The donor label of this sample is uncertain. CDR3 in amino acids: CASTDRLSSYEQYF. Written as DNA, the CDR3 is TGTGCCAGTACTGACAGATTAAGCTCCTACGAGCAGTACTTC.